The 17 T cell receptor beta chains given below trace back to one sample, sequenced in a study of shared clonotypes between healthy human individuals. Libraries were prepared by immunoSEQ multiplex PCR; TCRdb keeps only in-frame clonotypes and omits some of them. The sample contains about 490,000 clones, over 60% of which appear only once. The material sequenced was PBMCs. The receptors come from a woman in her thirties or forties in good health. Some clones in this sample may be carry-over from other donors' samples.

Here the CDR3 reads CASSQLRDRVYNSPLHF. CDR3 bases: TGTGCCAGCAGCCAGCTCCGGGACAGGGTCTATAATTCACCCCTCCACTTT. This rearrangement joins TRBV4-2 to TRBJ1-6, with TRBD1 matching 9 bases. Germline V gene sequence: CDR1 LGHNA, CDR2 YNFKEQ. V was pared by 3 bases and J by 3 bases, with 6 bases of the junction left unmatched. The CDR3 consists of 17 residues.

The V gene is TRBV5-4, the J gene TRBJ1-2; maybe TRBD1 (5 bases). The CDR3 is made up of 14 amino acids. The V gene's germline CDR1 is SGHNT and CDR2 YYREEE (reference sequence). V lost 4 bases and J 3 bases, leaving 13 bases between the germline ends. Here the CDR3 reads CASSPHGGYYGYTF. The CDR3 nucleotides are TGTGCCAGCAGCCCACATGGGGGGTACTATGGCTACACCTTC.

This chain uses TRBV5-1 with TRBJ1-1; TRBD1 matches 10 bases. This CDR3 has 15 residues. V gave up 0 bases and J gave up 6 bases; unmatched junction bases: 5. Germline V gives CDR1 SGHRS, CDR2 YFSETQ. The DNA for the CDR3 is TGCGCCAGCAGCTTGGCACCGGGACAGGGGTCTGAAGCTTTCTTT. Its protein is CASSLAPGQGSEAFF.

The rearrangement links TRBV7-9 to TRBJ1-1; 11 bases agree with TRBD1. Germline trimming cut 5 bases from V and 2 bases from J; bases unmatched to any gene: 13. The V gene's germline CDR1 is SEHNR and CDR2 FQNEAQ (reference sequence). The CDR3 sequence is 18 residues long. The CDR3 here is CASSQGRGTGGLNTEAFF. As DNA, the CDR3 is TGTGCCAGCAGCCAAGGGCGTGGGACAGGGGGACTAAACACTGAAGCTTTCTTT.

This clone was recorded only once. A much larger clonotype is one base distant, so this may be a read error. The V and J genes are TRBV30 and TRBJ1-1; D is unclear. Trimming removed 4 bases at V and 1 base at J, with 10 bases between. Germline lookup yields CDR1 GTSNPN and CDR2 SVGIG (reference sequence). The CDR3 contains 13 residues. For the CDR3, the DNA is TGTGCCTGGAATCGGCTGTGGAACACTGAAGCTTTCTTT. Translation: CAWNRLWNTEAFF.

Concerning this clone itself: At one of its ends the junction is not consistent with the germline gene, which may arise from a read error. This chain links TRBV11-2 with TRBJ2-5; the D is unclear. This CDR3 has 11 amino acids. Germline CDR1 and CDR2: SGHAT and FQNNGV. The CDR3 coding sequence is TGTGCCAGCAGCTTAGATACGGGCCGAAACTTC. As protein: CASSLDTGRNF.

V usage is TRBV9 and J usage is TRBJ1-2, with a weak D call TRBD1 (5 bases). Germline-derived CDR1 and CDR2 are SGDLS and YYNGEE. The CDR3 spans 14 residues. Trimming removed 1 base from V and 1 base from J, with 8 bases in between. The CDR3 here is CASSVQGFNYGYTF. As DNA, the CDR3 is TGTGCCAGCAGCGTACAGGGCTTTAACTATGGCTACACCTTC.

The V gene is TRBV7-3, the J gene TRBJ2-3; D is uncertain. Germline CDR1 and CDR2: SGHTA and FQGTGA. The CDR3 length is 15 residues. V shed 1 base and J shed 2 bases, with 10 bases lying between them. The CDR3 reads CASSLNGGSTDTQYF. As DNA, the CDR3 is TGTGCCAGCAGCTTAAACGGCGGTTCCACAGATACGCAGTATTTT.

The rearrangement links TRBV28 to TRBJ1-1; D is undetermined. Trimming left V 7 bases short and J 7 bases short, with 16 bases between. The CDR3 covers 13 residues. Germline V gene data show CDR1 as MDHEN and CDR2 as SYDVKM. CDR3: CASTLGSWSEAFF. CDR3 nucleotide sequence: TGTGCCAGCACCTTGGGGTCCTGGAGTGAAGCTTTCTTT. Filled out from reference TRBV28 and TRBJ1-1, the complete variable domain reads DVKVTQSSRYLVKRTGEKVFLECVQDMDHENMFWYRQDPGLGLRLIYFSYDVKMKEKGDIPEGYSVSREKKERFSLILESASTNQTSMYLCASTLGSWSEAFFGQGTRLTVV.

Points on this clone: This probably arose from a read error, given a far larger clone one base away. The CDR3 DNA is TGTGCCAACAGCTTTCAGACCGGGACTAGGAACGAGCAGTACTTC. Its translation is CANSFQTGTRNEQYF. This chain connects TRBV11-2 to TRBJ2-7; 8 bases are a match to TRBD2. The V gene's germline CDR1 is SGHAT and CDR2 FQNNGV. This CDR3 has 15 amino acids.

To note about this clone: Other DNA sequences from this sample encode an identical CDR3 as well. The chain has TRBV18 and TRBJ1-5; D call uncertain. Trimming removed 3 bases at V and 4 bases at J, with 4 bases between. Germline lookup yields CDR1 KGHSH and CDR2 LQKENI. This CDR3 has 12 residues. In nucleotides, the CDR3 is TGTGCCAGCTCACCCGGTAATCAGCCCCAGCATTTT. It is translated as CASSPGNQPQHF.

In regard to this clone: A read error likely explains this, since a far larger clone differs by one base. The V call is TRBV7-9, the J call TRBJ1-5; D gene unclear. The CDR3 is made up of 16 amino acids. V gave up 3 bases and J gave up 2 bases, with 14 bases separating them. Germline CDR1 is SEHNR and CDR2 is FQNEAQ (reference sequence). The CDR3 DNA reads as TGTGCCAGCAGCTTCTCCCGGAGCGGTGGCAATCAGCCCCAGCATTTT. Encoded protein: CASSFSRSGGNQPQHF.

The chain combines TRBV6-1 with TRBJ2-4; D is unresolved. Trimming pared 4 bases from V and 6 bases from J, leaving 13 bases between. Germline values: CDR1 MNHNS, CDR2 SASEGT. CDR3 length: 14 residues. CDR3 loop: CASSGLDGRNIQYF. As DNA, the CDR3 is TGTGCCAGCAGTGGCTTGGACGGACGAAACATTCAGTACTTC.

CDR3 in DNA: TGTGCCAGCAGTTCTCCAGCGGGAACCTACGAGCAGTACTTC. Translation: CASSSPAGTYEQYF. The rearrangement uses TRBV28 and TRBJ2-7; 7 positions agree with TRBD2. V lost 4 bases and J lost 2; bases outside the gene matches: 5. Germline V CDR1 and CDR2: MDHEN, SYDVKM. This CDR3 contains 14 residues.

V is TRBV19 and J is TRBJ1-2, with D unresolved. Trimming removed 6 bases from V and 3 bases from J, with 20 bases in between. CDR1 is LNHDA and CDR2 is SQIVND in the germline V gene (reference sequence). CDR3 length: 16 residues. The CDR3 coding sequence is TGTGCCAGTAGCGGCGCTTGGGGTGCCGCTTACTATGGCTACACCTTC. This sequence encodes CASSGAWGAAYYGYTF.

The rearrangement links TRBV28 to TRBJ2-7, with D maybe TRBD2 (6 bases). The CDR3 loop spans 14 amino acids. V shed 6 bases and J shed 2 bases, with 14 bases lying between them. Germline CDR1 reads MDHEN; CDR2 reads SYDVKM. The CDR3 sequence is CASRTGLPPYEQYF. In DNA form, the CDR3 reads TGTGCCAGCAGAACGGGACTTCCTCCCTACGAGCAGTACTTC.

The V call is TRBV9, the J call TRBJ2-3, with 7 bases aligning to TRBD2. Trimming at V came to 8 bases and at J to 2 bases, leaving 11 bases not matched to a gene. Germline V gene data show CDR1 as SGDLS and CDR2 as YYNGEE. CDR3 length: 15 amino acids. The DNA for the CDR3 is TGTGCCAGTGGCGGGCTAGCGGAGATCACAGATACGCAGTATTTT. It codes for CASGGLAEITDTQYF.